One and the same sample provided the 12 T cell receptor beta chains below, sequenced in a study of blood T cell repertoires in COVID-19. Data came from immunoSEQ multiplex PCR; TCRdb stores just in-frame clones and leaves some out. The data contain about 170,000 clones, around 87% of them singletons. The specimen sequenced was peripheral blood. The receptors originated from a man in his 60s with COVID-19, enrolled during active disease.

In this sample, this clone turned up once. The chain employs TRBV9 and TRBJ1-2; TRBD1 agrees at 7 bases. V was clipped by 0 bases and J by 1 base; unmatched bases: 3. The germline V gene has CDR1 SGDLS and CDR2 YYNGEE. This CDR3 region has 15 residues. The CDR3 DNA is TGTGCCAGCAGCGTAGAGGGGGCTCTTAACTATGGCTACACCTTC. Translation gives CASSVEGALNYGYTF.

The genes are TRBV7-9 and TRBJ2-3; 8 nucleotides agree with TRBD1. This CDR3 comprises 14 residues. V was pared by 5 bases and J by 2 bases, with 3 bases of the junction left unmatched. The V gene's germline CDR1 is SEHNR and CDR2 FQNEAQ (reference sequence). The CDR3 loop reads CASSPTGVTDTQYF. CDR3 sequence (DNA): TGTGCCAGCAGCCCGACAGGGGTCACAGATACGCAGTATTTT.

The chain has TRBV5-1 and TRBJ1-4; no clear D. CDR1 and CDR2 from the germline V gene are SGHRS and YFSETQ. This CDR3 is 15 amino acids long. V gave up 4 bases and J gave up 7 bases, with 17 bases separating them. The CDR3 region is CASSNRGLGGEKLFF. The CDR3 DNA follows: TGCGCCAGCAGCAATCGAGGGTTGGGTGGTGAAAAACTGTTTTTT. The variable domain in full, completed from reference TRBV5-1 and TRBJ1-4, reads KAGVTQTPRYLIKTRGQQVTLSCSPISGHRSVSWYQQTPGQGLQFLFEYFSETQRNKGNFPGRFSGRQFSNSRSEMNVSTLELGDSALYLCASSNRGLGGEKLFFGSGTQLSVL.

The chain's CDR3 is CTGGDTEAFF. CDR3 nucleotide sequence: TGCACGGGGGGAGACACTGAAGCTTTCTTT. This rearrangement joins TRBV29-1 to TRBJ1-1; a weak D match, TRBD1 (5 bases). Germline V gives CDR1 SQVTM, CDR2 ANQGSEA. This CDR3 is 10 amino acids long.

The chain couples TRBV29-1 to TRBJ1-2, with D perhaps matching TRBD1 (6 bases). Trimming removed 6 bases from V and 2 bases from J, with 13 bases in between. Germline V gives CDR1 SQVTM, CDR2 ANQGSEA. CDR3 length: 13 amino acids. The CDR3 bases are TGCAGCGTCATAAAAACAGGGAACTATGGCTACACCTTC. It translates to CSVIKTGNYGYTF.

The chain uses TRBV5-4 and TRBJ2-7, with 9 bases lining up with TRBD1. Trimming removed 2 bases from V and 7 bases from J; junction bases left unmatched: 16. The CDR3 consists of 17 residues. CDR1 SGHNT and CDR2 YYREEE come from the germline V gene (reference sequence). CDR3 sequence reads: CASSFDVTGGPSGEQYF. DNA of the CDR3: TGTGCCAGCAGCTTTGACGTGACAGGGGGACCATCGGGGGAGCAGTACTTC.

CDR3 sequence reads: CAISDHGTVNTEAFF. DNA for the CDR3: TGTGCCATCAGTGACCACGGGACAGTTAACACTGAAGCTTTCTTT. The J gene is TRBJ1-1, the V gene TRBV10-3; 7 nucleotides align to TRBD1. Germline-derived CDR1 and CDR2 are ENHRY and SYGVKD. The CDR3 spans 15 residues. V dropped 3 bases and J dropped 2; count of bases not matched to a gene: 6.

This clone was counted a single time. The chain joins TRBV27 to TRBJ1-5, with a weak D call TRBD1 (5 bases). The CDR3 has 13 amino acids. V was clipped by 8 bases and J by 4 bases, with 12 bases between them. From germline, CDR1 is MNHEY and CDR2 SMNVEV (reference sequence). CDR3 sequence (DNA): TGTGCCAGCTCTGGGGCGGCAAATCAGCCCCAGCATTTT. Residues: CASSGAANQPQHF.

This clone was seen just once. CDR3 sequence (DNA): TGTGCCAGTAGTAGGCTCGAGAACACTGAAGCTTTCTTT. Residues: CASSRLENTEAFF. The V call is TRBV19, the J call TRBJ1-1; D remains ambiguous. CDR1 and CDR2 (germline): LNHDA, SQIVND (reference sequence). V lost 4 bases to trimming and J lost 1 base, with 7 bases between them. The CDR3 runs 13 residues.

V and J are TRBV10-3 and TRBJ1-4; a possible D gene is TRBD1 (5 bases). The V gene lost 2 bases and the J gene lost 7 bases, with 8 bases spanning the gap. The CDR3 is made up of 13 amino acids. The germline V gene encodes CDR1 ENHRY and CDR2 SYGVKD. The CDR3 region is CAISEGQGEKLFF. The CDR3 DNA follows: TGTGCCATCAGTGAGGGACAAGGTGAAAAACTGTTTTTT.

The CDR3 is CASSSSRSTSGAYNEQFF. For the CDR3, the DNA is TGTGCCAGCAGCTCCTCTCGCTCAACTAGCGGGGCCTACAATGAGCAGTTCTTC. This chain links TRBV9 with TRBJ2-1; TRBD2 matches 10 bases. The V segment lost 4 bases and the J segment 2 bases; nucleotides outside the gene matches: 12. There are 18 residues in the CDR3. The germline V gene has CDR1 SGDLS and CDR2 YYNGEE.

Only a few counts were recorded for this clone. CDR3 coding DNA: TGTGCCAGCAGCTATTCCGGGACAGTCAACTATGGCTACACCTTC. Translated: CASSYSGTVNYGYTF. This chain connects TRBV3-1 (or the pseudogene TRBV3-2) to TRBJ1-2; TRBD1 matches 7 bases. Unmatched junction bases numbered 8, after V lost 5 bases and J lost 2 bases. The length of the CDR3 is 15 residues. Germline values: CDR1 LGHDT, CDR2 YNNKEL (reference sequence).